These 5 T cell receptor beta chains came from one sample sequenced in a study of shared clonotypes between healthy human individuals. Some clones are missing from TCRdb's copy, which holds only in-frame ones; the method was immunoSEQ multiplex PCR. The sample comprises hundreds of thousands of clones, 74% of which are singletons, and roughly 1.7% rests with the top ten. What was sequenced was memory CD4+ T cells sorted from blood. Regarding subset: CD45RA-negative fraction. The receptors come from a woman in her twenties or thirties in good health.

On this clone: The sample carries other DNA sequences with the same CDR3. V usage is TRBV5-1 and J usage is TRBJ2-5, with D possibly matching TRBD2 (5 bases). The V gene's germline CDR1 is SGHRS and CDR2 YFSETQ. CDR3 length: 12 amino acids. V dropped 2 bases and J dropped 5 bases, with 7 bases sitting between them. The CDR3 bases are TGCGCCAGCAGCTTCGGGGAGGAGACCCAGTACTTC. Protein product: CASSFGEETQYF.

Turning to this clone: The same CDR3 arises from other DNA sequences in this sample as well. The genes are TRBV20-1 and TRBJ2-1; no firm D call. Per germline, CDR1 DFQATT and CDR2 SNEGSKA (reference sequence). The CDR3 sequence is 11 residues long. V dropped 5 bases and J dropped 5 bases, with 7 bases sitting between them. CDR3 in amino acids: CSASPHNEQFF. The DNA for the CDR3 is TGCAGTGCTTCGCCCCACAATGAGCAGTTCTTC.

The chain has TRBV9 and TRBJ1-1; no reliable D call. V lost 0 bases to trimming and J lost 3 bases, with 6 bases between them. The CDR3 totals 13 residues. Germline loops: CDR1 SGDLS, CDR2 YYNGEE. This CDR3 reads CASSVVPDTEAFF. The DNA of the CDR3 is TGTGCCAGCAGCGTAGTTCCTGACACTGAAGCTTTCTTT. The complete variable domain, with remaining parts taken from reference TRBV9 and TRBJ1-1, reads DSGVTQTPKHLITATGQRVTLRCSPRSGDLSVYWYQQSLDQGLQFLIQYYNGEERAKGNILERFSAQQFPDLHSELNLSSLELGDSALYFCASSVVPDTEAFFGQGTRLTVV.

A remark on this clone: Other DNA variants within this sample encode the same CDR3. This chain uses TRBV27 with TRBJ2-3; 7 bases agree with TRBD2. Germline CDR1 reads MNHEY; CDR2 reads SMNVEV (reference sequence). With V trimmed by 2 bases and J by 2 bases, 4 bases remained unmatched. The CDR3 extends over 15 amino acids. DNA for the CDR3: TGTGCCAGCAGTTTAGGACTAGTCTTCACAGATACGCAGTATTTT. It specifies CASSLGLVFTDTQYF.

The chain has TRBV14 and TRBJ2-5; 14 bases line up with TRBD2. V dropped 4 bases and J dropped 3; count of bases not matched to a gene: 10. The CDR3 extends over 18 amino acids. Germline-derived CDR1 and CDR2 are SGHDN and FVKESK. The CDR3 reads CASSPGLAGVGVKETQYF. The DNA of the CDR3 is TGTGCCAGCAGCCCGGGACTAGCGGGAGTTGGGGTAAAAGAGACCCAGTACTTC.